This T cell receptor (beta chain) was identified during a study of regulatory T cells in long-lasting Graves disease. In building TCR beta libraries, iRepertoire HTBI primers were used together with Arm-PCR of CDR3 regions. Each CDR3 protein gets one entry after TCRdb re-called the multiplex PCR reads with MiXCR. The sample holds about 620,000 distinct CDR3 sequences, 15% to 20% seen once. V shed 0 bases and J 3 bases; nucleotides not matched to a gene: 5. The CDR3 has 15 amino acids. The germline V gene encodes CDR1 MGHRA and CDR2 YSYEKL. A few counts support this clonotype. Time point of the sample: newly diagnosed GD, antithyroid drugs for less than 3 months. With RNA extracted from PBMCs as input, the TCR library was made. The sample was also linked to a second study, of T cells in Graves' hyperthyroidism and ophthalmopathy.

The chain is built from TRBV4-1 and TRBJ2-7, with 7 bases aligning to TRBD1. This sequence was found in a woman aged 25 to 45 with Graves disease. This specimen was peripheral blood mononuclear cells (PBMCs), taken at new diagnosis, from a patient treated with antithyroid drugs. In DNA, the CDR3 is TGCGCCAGCAGCCAAGATAGACAGGGTGTCTACGAGCAGTACTTC. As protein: CASSQDRQGVYEQYF.